The entry that follows covers one T cell receptor beta chain sequence. The record originates from a study of blood T cell repertoires in COVID-19. The wider study: Acute and convalescent COVID-19 specimens originated in the United States, Italy and Spain. From T cells, B-cell-depleted T cells, or PBMCs came the material, which was cDNA or gDNA.

The CDR3 has 14 residues. Germline assignment: CDR1 LNHDA and CDR2 SQIVND (reference sequence). Trimming cost V 5 bases and J 7 bases; bases outside gene matches: 9. Methods used by the authors: For nucleated cells, counts were estimated from reference gene primer amplification. The data were produced by immunoSEQ multiplex PCR, yet TCRdb's version contains in-frame clones alone and is incomplete. V and J calls plus clone size are reproduced from that table; the DNA served to infer D and trimming. The sample comprises just under 80,000 clones, about nine tenths of which are singletons, and approximately 45% rests with the top ten.

The rearrangement links TRBV19 to TRBJ1-2; 8 positions agree with TRBD1. This receptor was obtained from a human donor in a cohort sampled during active COVID-19. What was sequenced was peripheral blood. CDR3 nucleotides: TGTGCCAGTAGTCCGGGCAGGGGGCTAGTTGGCTACACCTTC. Its protein product is CASSPGRGLVGYTF.